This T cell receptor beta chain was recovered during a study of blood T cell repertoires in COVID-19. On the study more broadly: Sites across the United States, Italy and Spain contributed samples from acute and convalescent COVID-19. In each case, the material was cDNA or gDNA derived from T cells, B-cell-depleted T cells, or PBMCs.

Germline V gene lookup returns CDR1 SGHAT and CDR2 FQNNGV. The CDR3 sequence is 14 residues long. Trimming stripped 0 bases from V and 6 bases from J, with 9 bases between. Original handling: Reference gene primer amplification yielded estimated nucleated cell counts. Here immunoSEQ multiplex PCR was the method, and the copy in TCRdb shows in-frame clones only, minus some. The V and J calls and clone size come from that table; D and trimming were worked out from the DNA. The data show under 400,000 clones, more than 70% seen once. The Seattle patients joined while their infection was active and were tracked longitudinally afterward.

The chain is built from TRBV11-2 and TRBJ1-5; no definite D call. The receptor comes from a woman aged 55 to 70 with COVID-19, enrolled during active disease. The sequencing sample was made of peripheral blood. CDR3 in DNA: TGTGCCAGCAGCTTAGAGATGTCCGGTCAGCCCCAGCATTTT. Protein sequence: CASSLEMSGQPQHF.